These T cell receptor beta chains were read from a single sample in a study of blood T cell repertoires in COVID-19. The table came from immunoSEQ multiplex PCR; TCRdb's copy has only in-frame clones and leaves some out. Here the sample spans 65,000 to 80,000 clones, about 90% being singletons. Source material: peripheral blood. Receptor source: a man at least 80 years old in a cohort sampled during active COVID-19. The CDR3 runs from the conserved cysteine through the conserved F or W. D genes are given only for firm matches. Clone size, where shown, is once, few, many, or a class for clones that have expanded.

j_call v_call clone_size d_call cdr3_aa cdr3_nt
TRBJ1-3 TRBV24-1 - - CATSDSRGGSGNTIYF TGTGCCACCAGTGATTCGCGAGGGGGCTCTGGAAACACCATATATTTT
TRBJ1-1 TRBV5-1 - - CASTPERGMGTEAFF TGCGCCAGCACACCGGAGAGGGGGATGGGCACTGAAGCTTTCTTT
TRBJ2-5 TRBV12-3/TRBV12-4 - TRBD1 CASKQGALETQYF TGTGCCAGCAAACAGGGGGCATTAGAGACCCAGTACTTC
TRBJ2-5 TRBV19 - - CASSQSLQETQYF TGTGCCAGTAGTCAGTCCCTCCAAGAGACCCAGTACTTC
TRBJ1-1 TRBV5-1 - - CASSFGQGREEAFF TGCGCCAGCAGCTTCGGGCAGGGGAGGGAGGAAGCTTTCTTT
TRBJ1-5 TRBV10-3 - TRBD1 CAISETQQGPGQPQHF TGTGCCATCAGTGAGACGCAACAGGGGCCGGGTCAGCCCCAGCATTTT
TRBJ2-5 TRBV19 - - CASSIVGVQETQYF TGTGCCAGTAGTATAGTCGGAGTCCAAGAGACCCAGTACTTC
TRBJ2-1 TRBV6-5 - TRBD1 CASSQLTGYNEQFF TGTGCCAGCAGCCAATTGACAGGGTACAATGAGCAGTTCTTC
TRBJ1-2 TRBV6-2/TRBV6-3 once - CASSYWAGQSGYTF TGTGCCAGCAGTTACTGGGCAGGACAGTCCGGCTACACCTTC
TRBJ1-6 TRBV5-1 few TRBD1 CASSLATGGMNSPLHF TGCGCCAGCAGCTTGGCTACAGGGGGCATGAATTCACCCCTCCACTTT
TRBJ1-5 TRBV6-2/TRBV6-3 - - CASSFHPNRDYSNQPQHF TGTGCCAGCAGTTTTCACCCAAACAGAGACTATAGCAATCAGCCCCAGCATTTT
TRBJ2-5 TRBV6-2/TRBV6-3 - - CASSPQSGGRQTQYF TGTGCCAGCAGCCCCCAGTCCGGGGGAAGGCAGACCCAGTACTTC
TRBJ1-3 TRBV2 few - CASSTPGNSGNTIYF TGTGCCAGCAGTACCCCAGGGAACTCTGGAAACACCATATATTTT
TRBJ2-2 TRBV18 few - CASLYSQGNTGELFF TGTGCCAGCCTGTATTCACAGGGAAACACCGGGGAGCTGTTTTTT
TRBJ1-1 TRBV5-1 - - CASSLGGNKNTEAFF TGCGCCAGCAGCTTGGGAGGGAATAAGAACACTGAAGCTTTCTTT
TRBJ2-4 TRBV18 - - CASSPGTGVGAAKNIQYF TGTGCCAGCTCCCCCGGGACGGGAGTAGGTGCAGCCAAAAACATTCAGTACTTC
TRBJ2-1 TRBV24-1 once - CATSSLSYNEQFF TGTGCCACCAGTTCTCTCTCCTACAATGAGCAGTTCTTC
TRBJ1-3 TRBV7-9 - - CASSLAQVSSGNTIYF TGTGCCAGCAGCTTAGCACAGGTGTCCTCTGGAAACACCATATATTTT
TRBJ2-5 TRBV28 - - CASSLWATGQETQYF TGTGCCAGCAGTTTATGGGCTACGGGCCAAGAGACCCAGTACTTC
TRBJ2-3 TRBV5-3 - - CARSLTSYGGLQDTQYF TGTGCCAGAAGCTTGACCTCATATGGGGGCCTCCAGGATACGCAGTATTTT
TRBJ1-1 TRBV7-9 - - CASSPTGTEAFF TGTGCCAGCAGCCCGACGGGCACTGAAGCTTTCTTT
TRBJ2-5 TRBV11-3 - TRBD1 CASSRGTGAEETQYF TGTGCCAGCAGTCGAGGGACAGGGGCGGAAGAGACCCAGTACTTC
TRBJ1-2 TRBV7-9 - TRBD1 CASSVTGGNYGYTF TGTGCCAGCAGCGTGACAGGGGGCAACTATGGCTACACCTTC
TRBJ2-3 TRBV7-9 - - CASSSTDTQYF TGTGCCAGCAGCTCAACAGATACGCAGTATTTT
TRBJ2-2 TRBV4-3 - - CASSKNPSAGELFF TGCGCCAGCAGCAAGAACCCTAGCGCCGGGGAGCTGTTTTTT
TRBJ2-2 TRBV7-7 - TRBD1 CASSPRGLGTGELFF TGTGCCAGCAGCCCTAGGGGGCTCGGCACCGGGGAGCTGTTTTTT
TRBJ1-6 TRBV18 - - CASSLREGGYNSPLHF TGTGCCAGCTCACTCCGAGAAGGGGGCTATAATTCACCCCTCCACTTT
TRBJ1-1 TRBV6-1 few - CASSEAISQGRNTEAFF TGTGCCAGCAGTGAAGCTATTTCGCAGGGGCGGAACACTGAAGCTTTCTTT
TRBJ1-4 TRBV25-1 - TRBD1 CASSTGASEKLFF TGTGCCAGCTCGACAGGGGCGAGTGAAAAACTGTTTTTT
TRBJ2-3 TRBV19 - TRBD2 CASTNRGLAGASADTQYF TGTGCCAGTACCAATAGGGGACTAGCGGGGGCCTCGGCAGATACGCAGTATTTT
TRBJ2-5 TRBV19 - - CASSILGGETQYF TGTGCCAGTAGTATACTAGGAGGGGAGACCCAGTACTTC
TRBJ2-5 TRBV7-2 - - CASVQGFQETQYF TGTGCCAGCGTACAGGGCTTCCAAGAGACCCAGTACTTC
TRBJ2-5 TRBV19 - - CASSGGLSTTQYF TGTGCCAGTAGCGGGGGTCTTTCAACGACCCAGTACTTC
TRBJ2-1 TRBV19 - - CASSIVWLASYNEQFF TGTGCCAGTAGTATAGTTTGGCTAGCGAGCTACAATGAGCAGTTCTTC
TRBJ1-3 TRBV2 - - CASSEAGTASGNTIYF TGTGCCAGCAGTGAAGCTGGCACAGCCTCTGGAAACACCATATATTTT
TRBJ2-3 TRBV19 - TRBD2 CASSMRGGPSTDTQYF TGTGCCAGTAGTATGCGGGGGGGACCTAGCACAGATACGCAGTATTTT
TRBJ2-3 TRBV4-3 few - CASSQEHGRSTDTQYF TGCGCCAGCAGCCAAGAACACGGCAGGAGCACAGATACGCAGTATTTT
TRBJ2-2 TRBV7-3 once - CASSLMGRGRTGELFF TGTGCCAGCAGCTTAATGGGCAGGGGACGGACCGGGGAACTGTTTTTT
TRBJ2-4 TRBV5-6 once TRBD2 CASSAGTSGKNIQYF TGTGCCAGCAGCGCGGGGACTAGCGGGAAAAACATTCAGTACTTC
TRBJ1-1 TRBV5-5 - TRBD1 CASWTGNTEAFF TGTGCCAGCTGGACAGGGAACACTGAAGCTTTCTTT
TRBJ2-7 TRBV18 - - CASSTQRYEQYF TGTGCCAGCTCAACCCAGCGCTACGAGCAGTACTTC
TRBJ1-1 TRBV6-1 - - CASSERQNTEAFF TGTGCCAGCAGTGAGCGGCAGAACACTGAAGCTTTCTTT
TRBJ1-3 TRBV28 - - CASSFQGLAGNTIYF TGTGCCAGCAGTTTCCAGGGGTTAGCTGGAAACACCATATATTTT
TRBJ1-1 TRBV19 - TRBD1 CASSIGQGRQASNTEAFF TGTGCCAGTAGTATCGGACAGGGAAGACAGGCGTCGAACACTGAAGCTTTCTTT
TRBJ1-5 TRBV28 - TRBD1 CASSPMNHRGKWGIHQPQHF TGTGCCAGCTCGCCTATGAACCACAGGGGGAAATGGGGGATTCATCAGCCCCAGCATTTT
TRBJ2-1 TRBV7-3 - - CASSPGGPGNNEQFF TGTGCCAGCAGCCCCGGGGGACCAGGAAACAATGAGCAGTTCTTC
TRBJ2-5 TRBV7-2 - - CASSTVGGGVQETQYF TGTGCCAGCAGCACAGTGGGTGGCGGGGTCCAAGAGACCCAGTACTTC
TRBJ1-6 TRBV6-5 - - CASSYGNTSPLHF TGTGCCAGCAGTTACGGCAACACATCACCCCTCCACTTT